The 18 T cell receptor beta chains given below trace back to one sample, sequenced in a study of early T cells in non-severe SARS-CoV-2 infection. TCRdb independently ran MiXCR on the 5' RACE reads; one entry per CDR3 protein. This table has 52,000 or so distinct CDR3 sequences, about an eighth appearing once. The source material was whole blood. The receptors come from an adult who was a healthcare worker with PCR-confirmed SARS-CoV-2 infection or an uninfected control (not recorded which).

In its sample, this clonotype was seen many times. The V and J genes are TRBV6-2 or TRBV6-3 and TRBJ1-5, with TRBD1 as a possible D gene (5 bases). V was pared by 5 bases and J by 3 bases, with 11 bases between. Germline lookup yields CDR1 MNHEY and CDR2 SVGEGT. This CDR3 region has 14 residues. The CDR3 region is CASSPGPDNQPQHF. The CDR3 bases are TGTGCCAGCAGTCCGGGGCCGGACAATCAGCCCCAGCATTTT.

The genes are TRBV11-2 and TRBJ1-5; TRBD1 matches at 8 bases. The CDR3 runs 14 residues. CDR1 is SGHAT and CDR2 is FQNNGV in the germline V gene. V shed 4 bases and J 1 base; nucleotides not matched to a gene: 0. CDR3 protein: CASSWTGSNQPQHF. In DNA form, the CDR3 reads TGTGCCAGCAGCTGGACAGGGAGCAATCAGCCCCAGCATTTT.

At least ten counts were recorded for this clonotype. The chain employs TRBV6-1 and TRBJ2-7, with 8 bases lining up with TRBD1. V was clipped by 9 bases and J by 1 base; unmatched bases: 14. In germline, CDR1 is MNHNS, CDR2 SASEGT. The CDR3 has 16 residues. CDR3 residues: CASSRGRIMVSYEQYF. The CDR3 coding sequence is TGTGCCAGTAGCAGGGGGCGGATCATGGTATCCTACGAGCAGTACTTC.

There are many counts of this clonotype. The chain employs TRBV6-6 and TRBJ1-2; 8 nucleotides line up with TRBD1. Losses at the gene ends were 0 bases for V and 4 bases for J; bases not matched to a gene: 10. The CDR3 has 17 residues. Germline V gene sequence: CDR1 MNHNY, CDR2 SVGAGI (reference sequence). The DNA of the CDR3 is TGTGCCAGCAGTTACTCCTCTCTCGCTGGACAGGGCTATGGCTACACCTTC. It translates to CASSYSSLAGQGYGYTF.

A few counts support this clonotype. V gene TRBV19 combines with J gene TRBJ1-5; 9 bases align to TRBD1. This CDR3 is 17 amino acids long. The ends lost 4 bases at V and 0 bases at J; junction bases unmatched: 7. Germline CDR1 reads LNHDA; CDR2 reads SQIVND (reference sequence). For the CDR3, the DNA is TGTGCCAGTAGTAAACGCCGGGACAGGGATAGCAATCAGCCCCAGCATTTT. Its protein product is CASSKRRDRDSNQPQHF.

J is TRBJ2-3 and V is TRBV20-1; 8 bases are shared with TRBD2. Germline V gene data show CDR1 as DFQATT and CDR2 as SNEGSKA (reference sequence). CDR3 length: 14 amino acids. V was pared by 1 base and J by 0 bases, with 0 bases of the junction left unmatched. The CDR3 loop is CSARASGSTDTQYF. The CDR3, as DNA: TGCAGTGCTAGAGCTAGCGGGAGCACAGATACGCAGTATTTT.

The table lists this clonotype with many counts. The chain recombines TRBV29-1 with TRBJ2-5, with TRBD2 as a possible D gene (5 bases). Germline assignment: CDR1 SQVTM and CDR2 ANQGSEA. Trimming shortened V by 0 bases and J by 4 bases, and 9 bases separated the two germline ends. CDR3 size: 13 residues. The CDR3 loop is CSVEERRRETQYF. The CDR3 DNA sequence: TGCAGCGTTGAAGAGAGGAGGCGAGAGACCCAGTACTTC.

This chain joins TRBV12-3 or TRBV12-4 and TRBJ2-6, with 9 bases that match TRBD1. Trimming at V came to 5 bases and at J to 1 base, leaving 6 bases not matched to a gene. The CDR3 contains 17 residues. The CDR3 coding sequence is TGTGCCAGCAGTCCGGGACAGGGCGTTTCTGGGGCCAACGTCCTGACTTTC. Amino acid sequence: CASSPGQGVSGANVLTF.

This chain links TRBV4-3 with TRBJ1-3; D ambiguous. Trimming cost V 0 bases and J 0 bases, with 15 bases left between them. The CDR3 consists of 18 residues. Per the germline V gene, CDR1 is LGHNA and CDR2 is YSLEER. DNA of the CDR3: TGCGCCAGCAGCCAAGATTTCCACGGAGGAGCCTCTGGAAACACCATATATTTT. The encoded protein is CASSQDFHGGASGNTIYF.

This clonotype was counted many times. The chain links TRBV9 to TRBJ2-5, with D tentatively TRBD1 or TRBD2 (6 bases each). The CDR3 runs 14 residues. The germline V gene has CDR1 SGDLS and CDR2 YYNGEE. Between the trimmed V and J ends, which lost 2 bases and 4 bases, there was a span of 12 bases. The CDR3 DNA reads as TGTGCCAGCAGCGTGGATAAGGGGGGAGAGACCCAGTACTTC. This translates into CASSVDKGGETQYF.

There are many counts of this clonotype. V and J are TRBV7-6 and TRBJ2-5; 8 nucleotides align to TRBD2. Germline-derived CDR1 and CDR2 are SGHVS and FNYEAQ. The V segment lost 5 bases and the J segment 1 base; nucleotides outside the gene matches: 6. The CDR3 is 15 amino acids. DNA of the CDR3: TGTGCCAGCAGCCCTCGTAGCGGGGCCCAAGAGACCCAGTACTTC. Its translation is CASSPRSGAQETQYF.

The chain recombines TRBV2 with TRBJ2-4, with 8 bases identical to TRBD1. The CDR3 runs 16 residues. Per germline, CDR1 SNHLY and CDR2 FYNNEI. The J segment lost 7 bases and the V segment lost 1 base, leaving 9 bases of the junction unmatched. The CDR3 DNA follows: TGTGCCAGCAGTGAAGGGGGCAGGGGGCAGATGAACATTCAGTACTTC. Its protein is CASSEGGRGQMNIQYF.

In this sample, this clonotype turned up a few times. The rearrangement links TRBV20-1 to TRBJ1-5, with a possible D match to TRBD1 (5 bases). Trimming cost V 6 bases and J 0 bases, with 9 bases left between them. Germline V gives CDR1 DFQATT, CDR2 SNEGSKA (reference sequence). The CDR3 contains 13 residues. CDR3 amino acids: CSAVRGSNQPQHF. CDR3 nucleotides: TGCAGTGCCGTGAGGGGTAGCAATCAGCCCCAGCATTTT.

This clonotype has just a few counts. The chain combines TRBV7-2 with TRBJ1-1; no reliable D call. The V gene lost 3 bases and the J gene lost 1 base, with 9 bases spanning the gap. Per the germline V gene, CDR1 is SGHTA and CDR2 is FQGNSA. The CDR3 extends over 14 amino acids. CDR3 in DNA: TGTGCCAGCAGCTTGGGCAGGCGGAACACTGAAGCTTTCTTT. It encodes CASSLGRRNTEAFF.

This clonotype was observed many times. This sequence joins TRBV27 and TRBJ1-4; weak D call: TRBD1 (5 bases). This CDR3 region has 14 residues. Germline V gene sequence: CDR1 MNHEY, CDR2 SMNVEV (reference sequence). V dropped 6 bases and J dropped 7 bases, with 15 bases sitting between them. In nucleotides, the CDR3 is TGTGCCAGCAGCCCGGGACGGAGCGGTGAAAAACTGTTTTTT. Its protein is CASSPGRSGEKLFF. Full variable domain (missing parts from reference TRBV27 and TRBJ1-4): EAQVTQNPRYLITVTGKKLTVTCSQNMNHEYMSWYRQDPGLGLRQIYYSMNVEVTDKGDVPEGYKVSRKEKRNFPLILESPSPNQTSLYFCASSPGRSGEKLFFGSGTQLSVL.

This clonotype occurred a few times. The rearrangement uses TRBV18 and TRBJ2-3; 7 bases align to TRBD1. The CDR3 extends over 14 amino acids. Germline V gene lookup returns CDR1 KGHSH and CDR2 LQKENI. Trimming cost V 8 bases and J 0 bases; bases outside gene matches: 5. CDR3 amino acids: CASRGTDSTDTQYF. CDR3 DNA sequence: TGTGCCAGCAGAGGGACAGACAGCACAGATACGCAGTATTTT.

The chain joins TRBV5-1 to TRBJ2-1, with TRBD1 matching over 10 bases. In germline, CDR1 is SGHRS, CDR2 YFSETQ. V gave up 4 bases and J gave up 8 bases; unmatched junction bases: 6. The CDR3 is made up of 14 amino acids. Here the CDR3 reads CASSGGTGADEQFF. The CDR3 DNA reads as TGCGCCAGCAGCGGAGGGACAGGGGCGGATGAGCAGTTCTTC.

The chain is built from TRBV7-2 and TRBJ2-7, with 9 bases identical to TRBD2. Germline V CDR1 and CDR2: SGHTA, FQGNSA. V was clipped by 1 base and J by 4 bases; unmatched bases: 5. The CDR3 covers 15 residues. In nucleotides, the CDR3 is TGTGCCAGCAGCTTAGTGGCTAGCGGGGTATACGAGCAGTACTTC. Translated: CASSLVASGVYEQYF. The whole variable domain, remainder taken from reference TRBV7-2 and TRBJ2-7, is GAGVSQSPSNKVTEKGKDVELRCDPISGHTALYWYRQSLGQGLEFLIYFQGNSAPDKSGLPSDRFSAERTGGSVSTLTIQRTQQEDSAVYLCASSLVASGVYEQYFGPGTRLTVT.